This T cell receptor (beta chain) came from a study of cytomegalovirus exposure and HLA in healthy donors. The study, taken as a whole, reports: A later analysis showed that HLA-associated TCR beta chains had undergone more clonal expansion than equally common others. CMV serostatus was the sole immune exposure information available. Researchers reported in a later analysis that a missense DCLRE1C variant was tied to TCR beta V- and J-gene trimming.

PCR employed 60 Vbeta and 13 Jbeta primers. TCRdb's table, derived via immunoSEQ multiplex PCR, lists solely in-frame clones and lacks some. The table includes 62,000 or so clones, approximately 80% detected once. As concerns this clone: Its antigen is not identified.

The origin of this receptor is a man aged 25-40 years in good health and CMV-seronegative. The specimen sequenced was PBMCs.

The chain's CDR3 is CASSPDRGVSGQYF. CDR3 nucleotide sequence: TGTGCCAGCTCACCAGACAGGGGGGTATCTGGACAGTACTTC. J is TRBJ2-5 and V is TRBV18; 9 bases line up with TRBD1. J was trimmed by 11 bases and V by 2 bases; bases with no gene match: 9. Germline V CDR1 and CDR2: KGHSH, LQKENI. The CDR3 is 14 amino acids.